The 30 T cell receptor beta chains given below trace back to one sample, sequenced in a study of blood T cell repertoires in COVID-19. Assay used: immunoSEQ multiplex PCR; TCRdb lists only in-frame clones, some missing. This sample has some 200,000 clones, with about nine tenths found just once. The sequencing input was peripheral blood. All receptors come from a man between 65 and 79 years old with acute or convalescent COVID-19.

This sequence joins TRBV12-3 or TRBV12-4 and TRBJ1-1; D gene ambiguous. Trimming removed 0 bases at V and 11 bases at J, with 13 bases between. The CDR3 is 13 residues long. The CDR3 spells CASSLAPMLGAFF. The CDR3 region has the DNA TGTGCCAGCAGTTTAGCTCCTATGCTCGGGGCTTTCTTT.

The chain has TRBV30 and TRBJ1-1; D possibly corresponds to TRBD1 (6 bases). The CDR3 extends over 14 amino acids. Germline CDR1 is GTSNPN and CDR2 is SVGIG (reference sequence). V was clipped by 0 bases and J by 3 bases, with 11 bases between them. The CDR3 is CAWSVNRADTEAFF. The DNA of the CDR3 is TGTGCCTGGAGTGTGAACAGGGCGGACACTGAAGCTTTCTTT.

This clone was picked up one time. This rearrangement joins TRBV11-2 to TRBJ2-7; D may be TRBD1 (5 bases). The length of the CDR3 is 14 residues. With 1 base removed from V and 3 bases from J, the gap between germline ends came to 10 bases. CDR1 is SGHAT and CDR2 is FQNNGV in the germline V gene. CDR3 loop: CASSLVGADYEQYF. The CDR3 bases are TGTGCCAGCAGCTTAGTTGGGGCGGACTACGAGCAGTACTTC.

The rearrangement links TRBV20-1 to TRBJ2-1; tentatively, D is TRBD1 (5 bases). Per the germline V gene, CDR1 is DFQATT and CDR2 is SNEGSKA (reference sequence). V was pared by 3 bases and J by 3 bases, with 15 bases between. The CDR3 is 15 residues long. CDR3 sequence (DNA): TGCAGTGCTAGTTTAATCCAGGGTATCTACAATGAGCAGTTCTTC. It codes for CSASLIQGIYNEQFF.

The chain joins TRBV29-1 to TRBJ2-1; 9 nucleotides match TRBD2. J was trimmed by 1 base and V by 7 bases; bases with no gene match: 8. Germline CDR1 SQVTM, CDR2 ANQGSEA. The CDR3 runs to 15 residues. The CDR3 DNA follows: TGCAGCGGGAATAGCGGGAGTAGGTCCTACAATGAGCAGTTCTTC. Its translation: CSGNSGSRSYNEQFF.

The chain joins TRBV30 to TRBJ1-5; 12 positions match TRBD1. Trimming at V came to 0 bases and at J to 9 bases, leaving 3 bases not matched to a gene. The CDR3 covers 14 residues. Germline assignment: CDR1 GTSNPN and CDR2 SVGIG (reference sequence). The CDR3 sequence is CAWSVRDRGRPQHF. CDR3 DNA sequence: TGTGCCTGGAGTGTCAGGGACAGGGGGCGGCCCCAGCATTTT.

The J gene is TRBJ1-5, the V gene TRBV5-1; TRBD1 agrees at 7 bases. The CDR3 runs 15 residues. Germline assignment: CDR1 SGHRS and CDR2 YFSETQ. V shed 4 bases, J shed 6 bases, and the junction held 10 bases outside the gene matches. For the CDR3, the DNA is TGCGCCAGCAGCCTAGGGACAGCCAAGGGTCAGCCCCAGCATTTT. It encodes CASSLGTAKGQPQHF.

This clone was counted only a few times. The rearrangement uses TRBV28 and TRBJ1-2; D perhaps matches TRBD1 (6 bases). From germline, CDR1 is MDHEN and CDR2 SYDVKM. CDR3 size: 13 residues. V was shortened by 6 bases and J by 6 bases, with 14 bases between the two germline ends. In nucleotides, the CDR3 is TGTGCCAGCAGGGAGGACAGTCTAGATGGCTACACCTTC. Its translation: CASREDSLDGYTF.

This clone was counted many times. The J gene is TRBJ1-4, the V gene TRBV5-8; TRBD1 matches at 7 bases. The V gene's germline CDR1 is SGHTS and CDR2 YDEGEE. The J segment lost 5 bases and the V segment lost 4 bases, leaving 8 bases of the junction unmatched. The CDR3 has 15 residues. DNA of the CDR3: TGTGCCAGCAGCAAGACAGGGAGAGGGAATGAAAAACTGTTTTTT. Amino acid sequence: CASSKTGRGNEKLFF.

The chain uses TRBV28 and TRBJ1-1, with 9 nucleotides matching TRBD1. CDR1 and CDR2 (germline): MDHEN, SYDVKM. The CDR3 is 15 amino acids. Trimming removed 6 bases from V and 6 bases from J; junction bases left unmatched: 11. In nucleotides, the CDR3 is TGTGCCAGCAGAGAAGCCGGGACAGGGATCCCTGAAGCTTTCTTT. It specifies CASREAGTGIPEAFF.

This chain links TRBV6-1 with TRBJ1-2; a possible D gene is TRBD1 (5 bases). Germline V gene sequence: CDR1 MNHNS, CDR2 SASEGT. Trimming shortened V by 3 bases and J by 2 bases, and 10 bases separated the two germline ends. This CDR3 contains 14 residues. The CDR3 coding sequence is TGTGCCAGCAGTGAGGGGGGGAGCAACTATGGCTACACCTTC. Amino acid sequence: CASSEGGSNYGYTF.

This chain connects TRBV19 to TRBJ2-2, with 12 nucleotides matching TRBD2. The ends lost 6 bases at V and 4 bases at J; junction bases unmatched: 6. The CDR3 length is 16 residues. Germline V gives CDR1 LNHDA, CDR2 SQIVND (reference sequence). The CDR3 DNA reads TGTGCCAGTAGATCCCCGACTAGCGGGAGCACCGGGGAGCTGTTTTTT. This codes for CASRSPTSGSTGELFF.

This chain uses TRBV5-1 with TRBJ1-4; D remains ambiguous. Trimming cost V 2 bases and J 7 bases, with 12 bases left between them. Germline CDR1 reads SGHRS; CDR2 reads YFSETQ. This CDR3 spans 14 amino acids. The CDR3 spells CASSLSGLGEKLFF. The CDR3 region has the DNA TGCGCCAGCAGCTTAAGTGGGCTTGGTGAAAAACTGTTTTTT.

The chain carries TRBV7-3 and TRBJ2-7, with a weak D call TRBD1 (6 bases). Germline V gene data show CDR1 as SGHTA and CDR2 as FQGTGA. V was cut by 2 bases and J by 5 bases, with 10 bases left in between. This CDR3 is built from 13 residues. DNA of the CDR3: TGTGCCAGCAGCTTACGATCAGGGGACGAGCAGTACTTC. Its protein is CASSLRSGDEQYF.

This clone came up a few times. The chain couples TRBV10-1 to TRBJ2-6; no clear D gene. This CDR3 is 15 amino acids long. CDR1 and CDR2 (germline): WNHNN, SYGVQD (reference sequence). V lost 7 bases to trimming and J lost 1 base, with 11 bases between them. The DNA for the CDR3 is TGCGCCAGCAAGCAGCGCCGATCTGGGGCCAACGTCCTGACTTTC. This translates into CASKQRRSGANVLTF.

This chain joins TRBV9 and TRBJ2-1, with D perhaps TRBD2 (6 bases). CDR1 SGDLS and CDR2 YYNGEE come from the germline V gene. Trimming cost V 0 bases and J 6 bases, with 16 bases left between them. This CDR3 contains 16 residues. CDR3 residues: CASSVATGGKGNEQFF. In DNA, the CDR3 is TGTGCCAGCAGCGTAGCTACAGGCGGGAAGGGCAATGAGCAGTTCTTC.

This clone came up once. This rearrangement joins TRBV15 to TRBJ2-5; D may be TRBD2 (5 bases). This CDR3 has 14 amino acids. CDR1 is LNHNV and CDR2 is YYDKDF in the germline V gene (reference sequence). V lost 1 base and J lost 3, with 9 bases in between. CDR3 residues: CATSRGGREETQYF. CDR3 nucleotide sequence: TGTGCCACCAGCAGAGGAGGGCGTGAAGAGACCCAGTACTTC. The variable domain in full, with the rest retrieved from reference TRBV15 and TRBJ2-5, is DAMVIQNPRYQVTQFGKPVTLSCSQTLNHNVMYWYQQKSSQAPKLLFHYYDKDFNNEADTPDNFQSRRPNTSFCFLDIRSPGLGDTAMYLCATSRGGREETQYFGPGTRLLVL.

V gene TRBV6-2 or TRBV6-3 combines with J gene TRBJ1-5; 8 positions match TRBD1. Unmatched junction bases numbered 13, after V lost 6 bases and J lost 3 bases. CDR1 MNHEY and CDR2 SVGEGT come from the germline V gene. The CDR3 has 17 residues. The CDR3: CASSGTGGRSYNQPQHF. The CDR3 DNA is TGTGCCAGCAGCGGGACAGGAGGCAGGAGTTACAATCAGCCCCAGCATTTT.

The rearrangement uses TRBV4-2 and TRBJ1-1, with 9 bases that match TRBD1. Trimming cost V 1 base and J 3 bases; bases outside gene matches: 3. Germline assignment: CDR1 LGHNA and CDR2 YNFKEQ. The CDR3 runs to 15 residues. The CDR3 spells CASSQGDREYTEAFF. For the CDR3, the DNA is TGTGCCAGCAGCCAAGGGGACAGGGAGTACACTGAAGCTTTCTTT.

The chain combines TRBV12-3 or TRBV12-4 with TRBJ1-2; D remains unclear. V was pared by 6 bases and J by 1 base, with 6 bases between. The CDR3 runs to 12 residues. This CDR3 reads CASSYDNYGYTF. The CDR3 DNA reads TGTGCCAGCAGCTATGATAACTATGGCTACACCTTC.

The chain couples TRBV24-1 to TRBJ2-5; no clear D gene. Germline CDR1 reads KGHDR; CDR2 reads SFDVKD. This CDR3 spans 14 amino acids. The V gene lost 5 bases and the J gene lost 6 bases, with 15 bases spanning the gap. The CDR3 DNA reads as TGTGCCACCAGTGGTACACCAGGTAGTCAGACCCAGTACTTC. Protein: CATSGTPGSQTQYF.

This rearrangement joins TRBV28 to TRBJ2-7; 12 bases line up with TRBD2. The CDR3 has 17 residues. The germline CDR1 and CDR2 sequences are MDHEN and SYDVKM. J was trimmed by 2 bases and V by 5 bases; bases with no gene match: 10. Here the CDR3 DNA reads TGTGCCAGCAGTCTTGATACTAGCGGGAGGACGACCTACGAGCAGTACTTC. It translates to CASSLDTSGRTTYEQYF.

The CDR3: CASSSSRPVWGERANVLTF. CDR3 sequence (DNA): TGTGCCAGCAGCTCAAGCCGGCCGGTTTGGGGGGAAAGGGCCAACGTCCTGACTTTC. The genes are TRBV7-2 and TRBJ2-6; weak D call: TRBD2 (6 bases). CDR3 length equals 19 residues. The ends were cut back, 4 bases at V and 5 bases at J, with 24 bases in the middle. The germline CDR1 and CDR2 sequences are SGHTA and FQGNSA.

V and J are TRBV2 and TRBJ1-5; weak D call: TRBD1 (5 bases). The ends were cut back, 1 base at V and 7 bases at J, with 5 bases in the middle. The germline V gene encodes CDR1 SNHLY and CDR2 FYNNEI. The CDR3 spans 12 residues. The CDR3 DNA sequence: TGTGCCAGCAGTGAAGAGGGGCAGCCCCAGCATTTT. This codes for CASSEEGQPQHF.

The chain combines TRBV30 with TRBJ1-3; D is possibly TRBD1 (5 bases). Germline V gene sequence: CDR1 GTSNPN, CDR2 SVGIG (reference sequence). There are 13 residues in the CDR3. V lost 1 base and J lost 3, with 7 bases in between. The CDR3: CAWSGTLGNTIYF. The DNA for the CDR3 is TGTGCCTGGAGTGGGACACTTGGAAACACCATATATTTT.

The chain links TRBV12-5 to TRBJ1-1; D possibly corresponds to TRBD1 (5 bases). The length of the CDR3 is 18 residues. The V and J ends lost 3 bases and 3 bases respectively, with 23 bases between them. Per the germline V gene, CDR1 is LGHNT and CDR2 is FRNRAP. In DNA form, the CDR3 reads TGTGCTAGTGGTTTTGCCCCCCTTCAGGGTCGATTGGACACTGAAGCTTTCTTT. Translated: CASGFAPLQGRLDTEAFF.

This clone showed up just once. The chain is built from TRBV28 and TRBJ1-5; 9 bases fit TRBD1. CDR1 and CDR2 from the germline V gene are MDHEN and SYDVKM. The CDR3 is made up of 19 amino acids. The ends lost 2 bases at V and 4 bases at J; junction bases unmatched: 15. In DNA, the CDR3 is TGTGCCAGCAGTTTAGTACAGGGGGCGCGGAGGGTGTATAATCAGCCCCAGCATTTT. Amino acid sequence: CASSLVQGARRVYNQPQHF.

The genes are TRBV20-1 and TRBJ1-1; D ambiguous. V lost 4 bases, J lost 7 bases, and 10 bases lay in between. Germline V CDR1 and CDR2: DFQATT, SNEGSKA (reference sequence). This CDR3 comprises 11 residues. This CDR3 is CSATPGFEAFF. The CDR3 bases are TGCAGTGCTACTCCGGGGTTTGAAGCTTTCTTT.

This clone was observed a single time. The chain employs TRBV4-1 and TRBJ2-2, with D maybe TRBD2 (5 bases). The CDR3 is made up of 17 amino acids. The V end was cut by 1 base, the J end by 0 bases, with 12 bases between. Germline CDR1 reads MGHRA; CDR2 reads YSYEKL. CDR3 coding DNA: TGCGCCAGCAGCCAAGTGAGCGGTGTCGCGAACACCGGGGAGCTGTTTTTT. It translates to CASSQVSGVANTGELFF.

This chain uses TRBV11-2 with TRBJ1-1; possibly TRBD1 for D (5 bases). The V and J ends lost 5 bases and 12 bases respectively, with 22 bases between them. There are 14 residues in the CDR3. Germline V lookup: CDR1 SGHAT, CDR2 FQNNGV. The CDR3 loop reads CASSLGGRLAGTFF. The CDR3 DNA follows: TGTGCCAGCAGCCTGGGGGGTCGACTGGCCGGGACTTTCTTT.